One sample yielded the 18 T cell receptor beta chains listed below, sequenced in a study of human T cells and chemical hapten exposure. The time point denotes: patch test 2, 6 weeks after DPC sensitization. Regarding treatment: therapeutic diphenylcyclopropenone sensitization with weekly scalp DPC. Using its own MiXCR run on the RACE reads, TCRdb lists one record per CDR3 protein. The top ten clones hold around 2.2% of a sample with around 99,000 distinct CDR3 sequences, 9.5% to 11% of them seen once. The sequencing here drew on whole blood, taken in connection with sensitization to the hapten diphenylcyclopropenone (DPC). These receptors were obtained from a man aged 40-49 years with alopecia areata. Some clones in this sample may be carry-over from other donors' samples.

The V call is TRBV28, the J call TRBJ1-5; TRBD1 might be the D (6 bases). Trimming removed 7 bases from V and 7 bases from J, with 11 bases in between. The CDR3 spans 12 residues. Germline assignment: CDR1 MDHEN and CDR2 SYDVKM. Here the CDR3 reads CASNLDSQPQHF. Here the CDR3 DNA reads TGTGCCAGCAACCTGGACAGCCAGCCCCAGCATTTT.

The chain recombines TRBV11-1 with TRBJ2-3; TRBD1 matches 10 bases. The length of the CDR3 is 14 residues. Germline trimming cut 5 bases from V and 6 bases from J; bases unmatched to any gene: 5. Germline CDR1 SGHAT, CDR2 FQDESV (reference sequence). The CDR3 here is CASSSRDRGDTQYF. The CDR3 region has the DNA TGTGCCAGCAGCAGCCGGGACAGGGGCGATACGCAGTATTTT.

This clonotype has a handful of counts. The chain recombines TRBV28 with TRBJ2-5, with TRBD1 matching over 8 bases. Germline V gene data show CDR1 as MDHEN and CDR2 as SYDVKM. J gave up 5 bases and V 6 bases, and 8 bases lay outside the gene matches. The CDR3 runs to 14 residues. In DNA form, the CDR3 reads TGTGCCAGCAGCGGGAACAGGGGGGAGGAGACCCAGTACTTC. The encoded protein is CASSGNRGEETQYF.

Only a few counts were recorded for this clonotype. This chain links TRBV6-5 with TRBJ2-1; D remains ambiguous. Trimming removed 6 bases from V and 7 bases from J, with 19 bases in between. CDR1 is MNHEY and CDR2 is SVGAGI in the germline V gene. There are 15 residues in the CDR3. CDR3 in amino acids: CASSRFRPDQNEQFF. As DNA, the CDR3 is TGTGCCAGCAGCCGCTTTCGGCCGGACCAAAATGAGCAGTTCTTC.

In its sample, this clonotype was seen many times. V and J are TRBV3-1 and TRBJ2-7, with D perhaps TRBD1 (5 bases). V was cut by 4 bases and J by 0 bases, with 10 bases left in between. The germline V gene has CDR1 LGHDT and CDR2 YNNKEL (reference sequence). The CDR3 covers 14 residues. CDR3 amino acids: CASSRTTDSYEQYF. The CDR3, as DNA: TGTGCCAGCAGCCGGACAACTGACTCCTACGAGCAGTACTTC.

In regard to this clonotype: One end of the junction fails to match germline, which may point to a read error. The genes are TRBV7-2 and TRBJ2-1; 13 bases align to TRBD2. Germline V CDR1 and CDR2: SGHTA, FQGNSA. This CDR3 spans 15 amino acids. The CDR3 DNA reads TGTGCCAGCAGCGGGACTAGCGGGATTTACAGTGAGCAGTTCTTC. This encodes CASSGTSGIYSEQFF.

The CDR3 coding sequence is TGTGCCAGCAGTTACTACCTACAGGGCAATGGCTACACCTTC. It translates to CASSYYLQGNGYTF. This chain uses TRBV6-2 or TRBV6-3 with TRBJ1-2, with D possibly TRBD1 on 6 matching bases. The CDR3 has 14 residues. Trimming pared 1 base from V and 6 bases from J, leaving 12 bases between. The germline CDR1 and CDR2 sequences are MNHEY and SVGEGT.

Many counts were recorded for this clonotype. The V call is TRBV29-1, the J call TRBJ2-5; TRBD1 might be the D (5 bases). V was trimmed by 4 bases and J by 4 bases, leaving 10 bases between them. Germline loops: CDR1 SQVTM, CDR2 ANQGSEA. This CDR3 has 12 amino acids. Written as DNA, the CDR3 is TGCAGCGTTGGGGGCGCAGGAGAGACCCAGTACTTC. This translates into CSVGGAGETQYF.

In this sample, this clonotype turned up many times. The chain recombines TRBV7-3 with TRBJ2-7; TRBD2 matches 14 bases. J lost 5 bases, V lost 5 bases, and 5 bases had no gene match. Germline lookup yields CDR1 SGHTA and CDR2 FQGTGA. The CDR3 length is 15 residues. Written as DNA, the CDR3 is TGTGCCAGCAGCCCCGCGGGACTAGCGGGAGACGAGCAGTACTTC. Translated: CASSPAGLAGDEQYF.

This clonotype was seen a handful of times. V and J are TRBV27 and TRBJ2-1; D gene uncertain. V was clipped by 5 bases and J by 9 bases, with 14 bases between them. From germline, CDR1 is MNHEY and CDR2 SMNVEV (reference sequence). The CDR3 length is 13 residues. CDR3 in amino acids: CASSPLVGSEQFF. The CDR3 DNA sequence: TGTGCCAGCAGTCCCTTGGTCGGTAGTGAGCAGTTCTTC.

The chain employs TRBV11-2 and TRBJ2-5, with a tentative D call TRBD1 (5 bases). CDR1 SGHAT and CDR2 FQNNGV come from the germline V gene. The V and J ends lost 4 bases and 5 bases respectively, with 14 bases between them. The CDR3 is 14 residues long. For the CDR3, the DNA is TGTGCCAGCAGCTCCGACGACAGCCCGGAGACCCAGTACTTC. Encoded protein: CASSSDDSPETQYF. Using reference TRBV11-2 and TRBJ2-5 for the parts outside the CDR3, the full variable domain is EAGVAQSPRYKIIEKRQSVAFWCNPISGHATLYWYQQILGQGPKLLIQFQNNGVVDDSQLPKDRFSAERLKGVDSTLKIQPAKLEDSAVYLCASSSDDSPETQYFGPGTRLLVL.

This clonotype was picked up a small number of times. The rearrangement joins TRBV7-9 to TRBJ1-5; TRBD1 is a possible D gene (5 bases). Trimming took off 4 bases at V and 1 base at J, with 8 bases between the two ends. The CDR3 is 14 residues long. Germline CDR1 SEHNR, CDR2 FQNEAQ (reference sequence). The CDR3 region has the DNA TGTGCCAGCAGCTCGGGACCGAGCAATCAGCCCCAGCATTTT. This encodes CASSSGPSNQPQHF.

This chain joins TRBV9 and TRBJ1-5, with 10 bases aligning to TRBD1. The CDR3 totals 14 residues. V trimming: 2 bases; J trimming: 5 bases; junction bases outside the gene matches: 1. CDR1 and CDR2 from the germline V gene are SGDLS and YYNGEE. CDR3: CASSVDRGDQPQHF. CDR3 DNA: TGTGCCAGCAGCGTGGACAGGGGGGATCAGCCCCAGCATTTT.

This clonotype appeared many times. The chain recombines TRBV6-5 with TRBJ2-3; TRBD2 matches at 7 bases. The length of the CDR3 is 14 residues. CDR1 and CDR2 from the germline V gene are MNHEY and SVGAGI. V lost 7 bases to trimming and J lost 0 bases; unmatched junction nucleotides: 4. The CDR3 here is CASTGSGSTDTQYF. DNA of the CDR3: TGTGCCAGCACGGGTAGCGGGAGCACAGATACGCAGTATTTT.

The chain is built from TRBV20-1 and TRBJ2-1; D call uncertain. The CDR3 has 13 amino acids. Germline V lookup: CDR1 DFQATT, CDR2 SNEGSKA (reference sequence). Trimming left V 6 bases short and J 8 bases short, with 17 bases between. DNA for the CDR3: TGCAGTGCCCCATCGCGGAAAGGCGATGAGCAGTTCTTC. Protein: CSAPSRKGDEQFF.

This clonotype was seen repeatedly, ten times or more. The gene calls are TRBV7-2 and TRBJ2-7; D uncertain. Germline loops: CDR1 SGHTA, CDR2 FQGNSA. The CDR3 sequence is 14 residues long. V lost 7 bases to trimming and J lost 3 bases, with 16 bases between them. This CDR3 is CASTRDVHGYEQYV. The CDR3, as DNA: TGTGCCAGCACCAGAGACGTGCATGGCTACGAGCAGTACGTC.

The V call is TRBV24-1, the J call TRBJ2-7; tentatively, D is TRBD1 (5 bases). The ends were cut back, 7 bases at V and 3 bases at J, with 9 bases in the middle. The V gene's germline CDR1 is KGHDR and CDR2 SFDVKD. This CDR3 region has 12 residues. The CDR3 DNA reads as TGTGCCACCAGCCAGGGCAGCTACGAGCAGTACGTC. It codes for CATSQGSYEQYV.

This chain uses TRBV11-2 with TRBJ2-1; tentatively, D is TRBD1 (6 bases). There are 14 residues in the CDR3. V lost 5 bases and J 4 bases, leaving 12 bases between the germline ends. CDR1 and CDR2 (germline): SGHAT, FQNNGV. The CDR3 reads CASSTKRGYNEQFF. The CDR3 nucleotides read TGTGCCAGCAGCACCAAAAGGGGGTACAATGAGCAGTTCTTC.